These 9 T cell receptor beta chains originate from one sample sequenced in a study of cytomegalovirus exposure and HLA in healthy donors. The PCR was carried out with 60 Vbeta primers and 13 Jbeta primers. Profiled with immunoSEQ multiplex PCR; TCRdb holds only in-frame clones, not every one. Here the sample spans about 190,000 clones, 70% to 75% being singletons. Sequencing was carried out using PBMCs. The receptors were gathered from a man in his thirties or forties in good health and CMV-seropositive.

This rearrangement joins TRBV7-9 to TRBJ1-2; the match to TRBD1 covers 8 bases. CDR3 length equals 15 residues. Germline V gene lookup returns CDR1 SEHNR and CDR2 FQNEAQ (reference sequence). The J segment lost 4 bases and the V segment lost 3 bases, leaving 7 bases of the junction unmatched. The CDR3 sequence is CASSFRQGIGYGYTF. The CDR3 bases are TGTGCCAGCAGCTTTAGACAGGGGATCGGCTATGGCTACACCTTC.

The chain couples TRBV11-3 to TRBJ2-7, with D possibly matching TRBD1 (5 bases). The CDR3 is 16 amino acids. Germline V gene lookup returns CDR1 SGHNT and CDR2 YENEEA. The V end was cut by 1 base, the J end by 1 base, with 14 bases between. The CDR3 loop reads CASSLGPLDTSYEQYF. Here the CDR3 DNA reads TGTGCCAGCAGCTTAGGGCCCCTGGACACTTCCTACGAGCAGTACTTC. Using reference TRBV11-3 and TRBJ2-7 for the parts outside the CDR3, the full variable domain is EAGVVQSPRYKIIEKKQPVAFWCNPISGHNTLYWYLQNLGQGPELLIRYENEEAVDDSQLPKDRFSAERLKGVDSTLKIQPAELGDSAVYLCASSLGPLDTSYEQYFGPGTRLTVT.

This sequence joins TRBV7-2 and TRBJ2-7; 11 positions agree with TRBD2. Germline loops: CDR1 SGHTA, CDR2 FQGNSA. V shed 5 bases and J 6 bases; nucleotides not matched to a gene: 6. This CDR3 has 14 amino acids. The CDR3 DNA reads TGTGCCAGCAGCACCGGCCTAGCGGGAGGCGAGCAGTACTTC. Translated: CASSTGLAGGEQYF.

This chain connects TRBV19 to TRBJ2-2; weak D call: TRBD2 (5 bases). The CDR3 covers 15 residues. Germline V lookup: CDR1 LNHDA, CDR2 SQIVND (reference sequence). V gave up 6 bases and J gave up 6 bases, with 17 bases separating them. CDR3 amino acids: CASRTVLRDPGELFF. CDR3 sequence (DNA): TGTGCCAGTAGGACCGTCCTGAGGGATCCCGGGGAGCTGTTTTTT.

This chain connects TRBV27 to TRBJ2-1, with 10 bases lining up with TRBD2. Trimming cost V 4 bases and J 7 bases; bases outside gene matches: 4. The CDR3 sequence is 14 residues long. CDR1 is MNHEY and CDR2 is SMNVEV in the germline V gene (reference sequence). The CDR3 sequence: CASSSLAGVNEQFF. The CDR3 DNA reads as TGTGCCAGCAGTTCCCTAGCGGGAGTTAATGAGCAGTTCTTC.

The J gene is TRBJ2-2, the V gene TRBV10-3; TRBD1 matches at 12 bases. V dropped 3 bases and J dropped 7; count of bases not matched to a gene: 12. The CDR3 runs 18 residues. The V gene's germline CDR1 is ENHRY and CDR2 SYGVKD. The CDR3 DNA follows: TGTGCCATCAGTGACCCGACCGGGACAGGGGGCGACAACGGGGAGCTGTTTTTT. Residues: CAISDPTGTGGDNGELFF.

This chain links TRBV12-5 with TRBJ1-1; possibly TRBD1 for D (5 bases). Germline values: CDR1 LGHNT, CDR2 FRNRAP. The CDR3 totals 13 residues. The germline V and J ends were trimmed by 7 bases and 5 bases, with 14 bases remaining between them. The CDR3 region is CASASRQGTEAFF. The DNA of the CDR3 is TGTGCTAGTGCCTCACGGCAGGGAACTGAAGCTTTCTTT.

The chain has TRBV14 and TRBJ2-7, with D maybe TRBD2 (5 bases). Trimming took off 8 bases at V and 1 base at J, with 9 bases between the two ends. CDR1 SGHDN and CDR2 FVKESK come from the germline V gene. This CDR3 has 12 amino acids. DNA for the CDR3: TGTGCCAGCGGGAGAAATTCCTACGAGCAGTACTTC. This sequence encodes CASGRNSYEQYF.

The chain joins TRBV4-1 to TRBJ2-1; D possibly corresponds to TRBD2 (6 bases). V dropped 0 bases and J dropped 8 bases, with 11 bases sitting between them. The germline V gene has CDR1 MGHRA and CDR2 YSYEKL. The CDR3 contains 14 residues. CDR3 in DNA: TGCGCCAGCAGCCAAGATCCAGGAGGGGATGAGCAGTTCTTC. Encoded protein: CASSQDPGGDEQFF.